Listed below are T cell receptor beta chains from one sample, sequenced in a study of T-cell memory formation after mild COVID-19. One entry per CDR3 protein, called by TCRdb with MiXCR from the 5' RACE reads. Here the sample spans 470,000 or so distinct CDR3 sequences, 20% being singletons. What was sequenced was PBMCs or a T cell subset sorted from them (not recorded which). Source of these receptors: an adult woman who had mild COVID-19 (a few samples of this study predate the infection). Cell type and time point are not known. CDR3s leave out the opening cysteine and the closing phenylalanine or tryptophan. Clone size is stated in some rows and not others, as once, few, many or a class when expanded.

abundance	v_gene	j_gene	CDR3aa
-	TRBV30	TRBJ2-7	AWSREHYEQY
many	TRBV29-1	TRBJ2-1	SVERNGRRFEQF
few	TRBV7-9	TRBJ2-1	ASSWVIGGDEQF
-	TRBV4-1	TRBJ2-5	ASSQGRTLGRKETQY
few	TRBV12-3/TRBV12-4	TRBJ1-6	ASTLSSVLNSPLH
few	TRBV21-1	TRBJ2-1	ASSKGLAGGAYMGEQF
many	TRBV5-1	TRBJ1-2	ASSLEPVRGRHGYT
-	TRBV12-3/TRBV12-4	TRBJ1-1	ASSLRSLTGVRTEAF
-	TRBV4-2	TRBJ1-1	ASSQDRSMNTEAF
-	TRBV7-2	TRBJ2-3	ASSHQQGYHRPDTQY
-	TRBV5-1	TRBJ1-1	ASSLEPGAQNTEAF
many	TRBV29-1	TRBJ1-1	SVGGSGGNLMNTEAF
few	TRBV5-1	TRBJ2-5	ASSSSLAGPSRETQY
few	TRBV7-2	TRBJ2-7	ASSLDLAGPSYEQY
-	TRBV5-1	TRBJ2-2	ASSWNGNTGELF
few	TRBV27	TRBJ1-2	ASSFQGTGRGYT
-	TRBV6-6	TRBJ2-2	ASSYSPGSGELF
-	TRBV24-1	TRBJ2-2	ATSPSTGGYTGELF
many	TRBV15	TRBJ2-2	ATSSRGLGGELF
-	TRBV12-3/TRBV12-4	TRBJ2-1	ASCYRDSYNEQF
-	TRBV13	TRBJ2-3	ASSLVGLAGLTDTQY
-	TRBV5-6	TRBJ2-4	ASSGAGVQY